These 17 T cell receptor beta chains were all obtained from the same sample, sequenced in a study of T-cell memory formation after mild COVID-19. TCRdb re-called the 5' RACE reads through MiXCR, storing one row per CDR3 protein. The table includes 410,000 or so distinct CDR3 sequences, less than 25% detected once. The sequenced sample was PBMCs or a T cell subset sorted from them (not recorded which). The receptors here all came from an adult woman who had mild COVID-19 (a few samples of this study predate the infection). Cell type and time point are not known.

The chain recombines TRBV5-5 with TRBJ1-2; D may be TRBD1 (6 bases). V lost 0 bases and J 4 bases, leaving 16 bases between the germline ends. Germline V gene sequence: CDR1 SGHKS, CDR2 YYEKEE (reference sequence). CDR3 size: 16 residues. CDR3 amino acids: CASSLGGGGITYGYTF. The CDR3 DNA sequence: TGTGCCAGCAGCTTGGGTGGTGGGGGCATTACCTATGGCTACACCTTC.

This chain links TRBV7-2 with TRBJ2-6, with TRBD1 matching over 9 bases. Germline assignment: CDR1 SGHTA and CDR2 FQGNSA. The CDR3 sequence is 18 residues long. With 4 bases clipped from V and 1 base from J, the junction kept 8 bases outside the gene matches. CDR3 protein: CASSSWGTGKSGANVLTF. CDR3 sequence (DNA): TGTGCCAGCAGCTCCTGGGGGACAGGGAAATCTGGGGCCAACGTCCTGACTTTC.

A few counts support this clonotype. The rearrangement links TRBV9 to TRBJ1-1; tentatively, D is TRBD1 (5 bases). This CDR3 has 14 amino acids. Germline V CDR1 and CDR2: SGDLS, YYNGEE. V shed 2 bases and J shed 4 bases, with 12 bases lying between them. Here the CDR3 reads CASSVRGMGTEAFF. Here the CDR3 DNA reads TGTGCCAGCAGCGTTAGGGGTATGGGCACTGAAGCTTTCTTT.

The DNA of the CDR3 is TGCAGCGTGGGACAGGTAGGGAACACTGAAGCTTTCTTT. As protein: CSVGQVGNTEAFF. V usage is TRBV29-1 and J usage is TRBJ1-1; 8 bases are a match to TRBD1. The CDR3 is 13 amino acids. V lost 6 bases and J lost 1; bases outside the gene matches: 4. CDR1 SQVTM and CDR2 ANQGSEA come from the germline V gene.

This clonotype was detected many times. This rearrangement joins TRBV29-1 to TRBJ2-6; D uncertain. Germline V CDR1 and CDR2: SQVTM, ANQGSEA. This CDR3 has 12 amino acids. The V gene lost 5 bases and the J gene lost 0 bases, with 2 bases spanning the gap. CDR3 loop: CSVNSGANVLTF. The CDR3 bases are TGCAGCGTTAACTCTGGGGCCAACGTCCTGACTTTC.

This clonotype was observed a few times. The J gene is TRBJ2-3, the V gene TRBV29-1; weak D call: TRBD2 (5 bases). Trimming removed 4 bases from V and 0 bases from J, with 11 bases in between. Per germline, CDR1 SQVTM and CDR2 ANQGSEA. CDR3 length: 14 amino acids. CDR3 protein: CSVGEISSTDTQYF. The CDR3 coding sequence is TGCAGCGTTGGGGAGATTAGCAGCACAGATACGCAGTATTTT.

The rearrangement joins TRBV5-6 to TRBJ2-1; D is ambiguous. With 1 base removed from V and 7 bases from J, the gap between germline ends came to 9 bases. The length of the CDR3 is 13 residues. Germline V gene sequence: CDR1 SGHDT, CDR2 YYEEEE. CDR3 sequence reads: CASSLLAVNEQFF. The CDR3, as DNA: TGTGCCAGCAGCTTGTTGGCGGTTAATGAGCAGTTCTTC.

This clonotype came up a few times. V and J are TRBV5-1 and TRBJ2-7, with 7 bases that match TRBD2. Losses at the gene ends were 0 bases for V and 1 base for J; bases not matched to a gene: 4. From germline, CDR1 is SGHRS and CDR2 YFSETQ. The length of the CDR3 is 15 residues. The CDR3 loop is CASSLGLADSYEQYF. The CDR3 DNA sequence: TGCGCCAGCAGCTTGGGGCTAGCGGATTCCTACGAGCAGTACTTC.

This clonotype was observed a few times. Written as DNA, the CDR3 is TGTGCCAGCAGTGCCGCCAGGGCTCCTGGCTACACCTTC. It codes for CASSAARAPGYTF. This chain connects TRBV2 to TRBJ1-2; possibly TRBD1 for D (5 bases). This CDR3 contains 13 residues. The germline V and J ends were trimmed by 4 bases and 7 bases, with 13 bases remaining between them. Germline CDR1 reads SNHLY; CDR2 reads FYNNEI.

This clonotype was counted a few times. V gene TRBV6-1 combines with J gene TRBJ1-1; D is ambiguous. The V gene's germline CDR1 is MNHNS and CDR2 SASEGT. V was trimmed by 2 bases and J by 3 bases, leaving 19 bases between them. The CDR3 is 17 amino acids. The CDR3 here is CASSERPPPLGDTEAFF. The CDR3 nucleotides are TGTGCCAGCAGTGAACGTCCTCCCCCGCTAGGCGACACTGAAGCTTTCTTT.

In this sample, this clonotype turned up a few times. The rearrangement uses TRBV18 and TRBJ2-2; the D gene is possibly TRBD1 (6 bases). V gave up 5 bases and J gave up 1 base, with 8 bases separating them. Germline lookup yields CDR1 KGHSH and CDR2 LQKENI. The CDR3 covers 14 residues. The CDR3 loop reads CASSVDRNTGELFF. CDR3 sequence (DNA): TGTGCCAGCTCAGTGGACAGGAACACCGGGGAGCTGTTTTTT.

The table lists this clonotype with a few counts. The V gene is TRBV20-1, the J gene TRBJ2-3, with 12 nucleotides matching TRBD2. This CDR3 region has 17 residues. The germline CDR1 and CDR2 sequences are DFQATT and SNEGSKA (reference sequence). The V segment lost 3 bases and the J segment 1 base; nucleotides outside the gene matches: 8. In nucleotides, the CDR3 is TGCAGTGCTAGGGCTAGCGGGAGGGCAAGAGGCACAGATACGCAGTATTTT. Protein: CSARASGRARGTDTQYF.

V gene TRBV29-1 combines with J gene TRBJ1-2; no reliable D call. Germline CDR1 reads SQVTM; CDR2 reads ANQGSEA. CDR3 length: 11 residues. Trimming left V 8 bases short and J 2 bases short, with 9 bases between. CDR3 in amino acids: CSTEINYGYTF. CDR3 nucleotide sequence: TGCAGCACCGAAATCAACTATGGCTACACCTTC.

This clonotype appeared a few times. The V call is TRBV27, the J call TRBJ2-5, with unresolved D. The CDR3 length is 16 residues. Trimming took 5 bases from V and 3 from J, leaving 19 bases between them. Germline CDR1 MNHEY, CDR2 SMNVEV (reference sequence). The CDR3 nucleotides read TGTGCCAGCAGTCCCTACAGAAGTAGGGTGAAAGAGACCCAGTACTTC. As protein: CASSPYRSRVKETQYF.

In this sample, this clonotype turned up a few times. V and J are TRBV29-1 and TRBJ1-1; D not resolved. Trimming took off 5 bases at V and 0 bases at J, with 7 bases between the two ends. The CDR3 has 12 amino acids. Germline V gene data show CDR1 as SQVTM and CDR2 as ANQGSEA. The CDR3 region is CSVSKMNTEAFF. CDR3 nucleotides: TGCAGCGTTAGCAAAATGAACACTGAAGCTTTCTTT.

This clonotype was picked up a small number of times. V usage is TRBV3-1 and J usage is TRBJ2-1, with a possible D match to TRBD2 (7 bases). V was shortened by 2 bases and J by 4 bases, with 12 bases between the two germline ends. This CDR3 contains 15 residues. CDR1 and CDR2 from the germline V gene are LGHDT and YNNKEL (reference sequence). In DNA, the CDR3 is TGTGCCAGCAGCCAATCGGGGGGCCCTTACAATGAGCAGTTCTTC. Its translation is CASSQSGGPYNEQFF.

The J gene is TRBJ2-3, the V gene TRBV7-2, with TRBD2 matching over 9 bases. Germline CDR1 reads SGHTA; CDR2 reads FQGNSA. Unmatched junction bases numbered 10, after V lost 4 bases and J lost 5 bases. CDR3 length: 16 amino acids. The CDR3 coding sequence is TGTGCCAGCAGCTCCCCCCTGGCGGGGGGGGAAGATACGCAGTATTTT. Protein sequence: CASSSPLAGGEDTQYF.